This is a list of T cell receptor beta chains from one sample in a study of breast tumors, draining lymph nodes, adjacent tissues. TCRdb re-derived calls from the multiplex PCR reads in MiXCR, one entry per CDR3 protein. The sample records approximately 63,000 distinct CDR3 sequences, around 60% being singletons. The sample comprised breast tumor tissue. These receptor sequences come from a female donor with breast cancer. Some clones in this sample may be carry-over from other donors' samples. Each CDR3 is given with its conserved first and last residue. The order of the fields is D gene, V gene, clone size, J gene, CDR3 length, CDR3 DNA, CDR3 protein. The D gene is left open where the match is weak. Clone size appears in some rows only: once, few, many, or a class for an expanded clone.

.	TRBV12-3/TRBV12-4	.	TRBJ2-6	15	TGTGCCAGCAGTTTGGGTATTGCTGGGGCCAACGTCCTGACTTTC	CASSLGIAGANVLTF
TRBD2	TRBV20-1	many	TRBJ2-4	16	TGCAGTGCAAAAGGAGAGCCGGGAGGACGCCTTAACATTCAGTACTTC	CSAKGEPGGRLNIQYF
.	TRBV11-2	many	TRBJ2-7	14	TGTGCCAGCAGCTTAGGTAGCGGCCGATACGAGCAGTACTTC	CASSLGSGRYEQYF
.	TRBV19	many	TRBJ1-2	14	TGTGCCAGTGGGGGAGATCTACCTAACTATGGCTACACCTTC	CASGGDLPNYGYTF
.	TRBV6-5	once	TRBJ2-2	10	TGTGCCAGCAGTCACGGGGAGCTGTTTTTT	CASSHGELFF
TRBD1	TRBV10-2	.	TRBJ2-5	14	TGCGCCAGTACTCAACAGGGGATTGTAGAGACCCAGTACTTC	CASTQQGIVETQYF
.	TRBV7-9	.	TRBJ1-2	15	TGTGCCAGCAGCATGGACAACCCACGAAACTATGGCTACCCCTTC	CASSMDNPRNYGYPF
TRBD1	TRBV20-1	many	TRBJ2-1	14	TGCAGTGCTAGTCGGACAGGCGGTTACAATGAGCAGTTCTTC	CSASRTGGYNEQFF
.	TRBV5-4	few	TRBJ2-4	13	TGTGCCAGCAGCTTTACTAGCACGAACATTCAGTACTTC	CASSFTSTNIQYF
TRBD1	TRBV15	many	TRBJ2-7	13	TGTGCCACCAGCATCCGACAGGGGGACGAGCAGTACTTC	CATSIRQGDEQYF
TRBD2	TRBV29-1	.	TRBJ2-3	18	TGCAGCGTTGAGAGGGGTCATGGACTAGCGGTTCTACCCGCAACGCAGTATTTT	CSVERGHGLAVLPATQYF
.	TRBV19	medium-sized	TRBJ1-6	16	TGTGCCAGTAGACCCCAGTCCACTGCGGATAATTCACCCCTCCACTTT	CASRPQSTADNSPLHF
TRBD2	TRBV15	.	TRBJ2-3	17	TGTGCCACCAGCGGGCCACCGACTAGCGGTAGCACAGATACGCAGTATTTT	CATSGPPTSGSTDTQYF